Listed below are T cell receptor beta chains from one sample, sequenced in a study of blood T cells in healthy people across ages. TCRdb analysed the 5' RACE reads with MiXCR anew, one entry per CDR3 protein. Here the sample spans around 2 million distinct CDR3 sequences, about 39% being singletons. What was sequenced was blood. These receptors all come from a human donor in good health. The CDR3 runs from the conserved cysteine through the conserved F or W. Each record gives: V gene, clone size, J gene, D gene, CDR3 protein, CDR3 DNA. The D gene is left open where the match is weak. A clone size is listed for some rows: how often the clone was seen (once, few, many), or a class if it is expanded.

v_gene: TRBV20-1; abundance: NA; j_gene: TRBJ2-1; d_gene: NA; CDR3aa: CSARAGDPANEQFF; CDR3nt: TGCAGTGCTAGAGCGGGGGATCCAGCAAATGAGCAGTTCTTC
v_gene: TRBV5-1; abundance: NA; j_gene: TRBJ2-7; d_gene: TRBD1; CDR3aa: CASRGTGLHEQYF; CDR3nt: TGCGCCAGCAGGGGGACAGGGCTCCACGAGCAGTACTTC
v_gene: TRBV11-2; abundance: NA; j_gene: TRBJ2-5; d_gene: NA; CDR3aa: CVSSFGETQYF; CDR3nt: TGTGTCAGCAGCTTTGGAGAGACCCAGTACTTC
v_gene: TRBV20-1; abundance: NA; j_gene: TRBJ1-2; d_gene: NA; CDR3aa: CSARDMQGPFSYGYTF; CDR3nt: TGCAGTGCTAGAGATATGCAGGGTCCCTTTAGCTATGGCTACACCTTC
v_gene: TRBV12-5; abundance: NA; j_gene: TRBJ2-5; d_gene: TRBD2; CDR3aa: CASGLVRRTSGGKTQETQYF; CDR3nt: TGTGCTAGTGGTTTGGTACGGAGGACTAGCGGGGGGAAAACCCAAGAGACCCAGTACTTC
v_gene: TRBV11-2; abundance: once; j_gene: TRBJ1-4; d_gene: NA; CDR3aa: CASSLARNQATNEKLFF; CDR3nt: TGTGCCAGCAGCTTAGCCCGTAATCAGGCAACTAATGAAAAACTGTTTTTT
v_gene: TRBV29-1; abundance: NA; j_gene: TRBJ2-1; d_gene: NA; CDR3aa: CSAYRGGPYNEQFF; CDR3nt: TGCAGCGCGTATAGGGGGGGGCCATACAATGAGCAGTTCTTC
v_gene: TRBV27; abundance: NA; j_gene: TRBJ2-4; d_gene: TRBD1; CDR3aa: CASSDRGVKNIQYF; CDR3nt: TGTGCCAGCAGTGACAGGGGGGTCAAAAACATTCAGTACTTC
v_gene: TRBV7-3; abundance: few; j_gene: TRBJ2-3; d_gene: NA; CDR3aa: CASSPQAALADTQYF; CDR3nt: TGTGCCAGCAGCCCCCAGGCGGCCCTCGCAGATACGCAGTATTTT
v_gene: TRBV7-2; abundance: NA; j_gene: TRBJ2-1; d_gene: NA; CDR3aa: CASSPPMGRGPLYNEQFF; CDR3nt: TGTGCCAGCAGCCCCCCCATGGGGCGGGGGCCCCTCTACAATGAGCAGTTCTTC
v_gene: TRBV27; abundance: NA; j_gene: TRBJ1-5; d_gene: NA; CDR3aa: CASRNPNQPQHF; CDR3nt: TGTGCCAGCAGGAATCCCAATCAGCCCCAGCATTTT
v_gene: TRBV2; abundance: NA; j_gene: TRBJ2-5; d_gene: TRBD2; CDR3aa: CASSEEDPGLRQTQYF; CDR3nt: TGTGCCAGCAGTGAAGAGGACCCGGGACTAAGACAGACCCAGTACTTC
v_gene: TRBV6-2/TRBV6-3; abundance: NA; j_gene: TRBJ2-4; d_gene: TRBD1; CDR3aa: CASIRTGPIYNEQYF; CDR3nt: TGTGCCAGCATTAGGACAGGACCCATATACAATGAGCAGTACTTC
v_gene: TRBV7-6; abundance: NA; j_gene: TRBJ1-5; d_gene: NA; CDR3aa: CASSRRRTEPQHF; CDR3nt: TGTGCCAGCAGCCGAAGACGGACTGAGCCCCAGCATTTT
v_gene: TRBV6-1; abundance: NA; j_gene: TRBJ2-7; d_gene: NA; CDR3aa: CASSETGGFYEQYF; CDR3nt: TGTGCCAGCAGTGAAACGGGCGGCTTCTACGAGCAGTACTTC
v_gene: TRBV12-5; abundance: NA; j_gene: TRBJ1-2; d_gene: TRBD1; CDR3aa: CASGLGWDRGTKNGYTF; CDR3nt: TGTGCTAGTGGTTTGGGGTGGGACAGGGGAACGAAAAATGGCTACACCTTC
v_gene: TRBV6-2/TRBV6-3; abundance: NA; j_gene: TRBJ2-5; d_gene: TRBD2; CDR3aa: CASSESLAVKETQYF; CDR3nt: TGTGCCAGCAGCGAGAGTCTAGCGGTTAAAGAGACCCAGTACTTC
v_gene: TRBV6-2/TRBV6-3; abundance: few; j_gene: TRBJ1-6; d_gene: NA; CDR3aa: CASSHQEVTGSPLHF; CDR3nt: TGTGCCAGCAGTCATCAGGAGGTCACAGGTTCGCCCCTCCACTTT
v_gene: TRBV12-3/TRBV12-4; abundance: NA; j_gene: TRBJ1-5; d_gene: TRBD1; CDR3aa: CASSLAGQGKNQPQHF; CDR3nt: TGTGCCAGCAGTTTGGCAGGACAGGGGAAGAATCAGCCCCAGCATTTT
v_gene: TRBV27; abundance: few; j_gene: TRBJ2-3; d_gene: NA; CDR3aa: CASSVSGHTQYF; CDR3nt: TGTGCCAGCAGCGTATCTGGGCATACGCAGTATTTT
v_gene: TRBV6-5; abundance: many; j_gene: TRBJ1-2; d_gene: NA; CDR3aa: CASRQLNYGYTF; CDR3nt: TGTGCCAGCAGGCAGTTGAACTATGGCTACACCTTC
v_gene: TRBV6-2/TRBV6-3; abundance: NA; j_gene: TRBJ2-7; d_gene: NA; CDR3aa: CATKRDGGPSEQYF; CDR3nt: TGTGCCACTAAAAGGGACGGAGGACCTTCCGAGCAGTACTTC
v_gene: TRBV4-1; abundance: few; j_gene: TRBJ2-7; d_gene: TRBD2; CDR3aa: CASSQSLEAGYEQYF; CDR3nt: TGCGCCAGCAGCCAATCACTCGAAGCGGGGTACGAGCAGTACTTC
v_gene: TRBV7-6; abundance: NA; j_gene: TRBJ2-5; d_gene: NA; CDR3aa: CASSLDGGRHQYF; CDR3nt: TGTGCCAGCAGCCTCGACGGAGGTCGGCACCAGTACTTC
v_gene: TRBV20-1; abundance: NA; j_gene: TRBJ1-5; d_gene: NA; CDR3aa: CSAPMGRGQPQHF; CDR3nt: TGCAGTGCTCCGATGGGGAGGGGTCAGCCCCAGCATTTT
v_gene: TRBV12-3/TRBV12-4; abundance: once; j_gene: TRBJ2-1; d_gene: NA; CDR3aa: CASSPLAAGDVNEQFF; CDR3nt: TGTGCCAGCAGCCCGCTCGCGGCAGGGGACGTTAATGAGCAGTTCTTC
v_gene: TRBV7-2; abundance: NA; j_gene: TRBJ2-1; d_gene: NA; CDR3aa: CASSLVFREQFF; CDR3nt: TGTGCCAGCAGCTTAGTGTTCCGTGAGCAGTTCTTC
v_gene: TRBV6-2/TRBV6-3; abundance: NA; j_gene: TRBJ2-5; d_gene: NA; CDR3aa: CASSRGGPIETQYF; CDR3nt: TGTGCCAGCAGTCGCGGGGGCCCCATAGAGACCCAGTACTTC
v_gene: TRBV13; abundance: NA; j_gene: TRBJ1-1; d_gene: TRBD1; CDR3aa: CASSRDRINTEAFF; CDR3nt: TGTGCCAGCAGCAGGGACAGGATCAACACTGAAGCTTTCTTT
v_gene: TRBV20-1; abundance: NA; j_gene: TRBJ1-6; d_gene: NA; CDR3aa: CSARDRQNNSPLHF; CDR3nt: TGCAGTGCTAGAGATCGACAGAATAATTCACCCCTCCACTTT
v_gene: TRBV7-2; abundance: NA; j_gene: TRBJ2-7; d_gene: TRBD2; CDR3aa: CASSLSGGGPNYEQYF; CDR3nt: TGTGCCAGCAGCTTATCCGGCGGGGGGCCAAACTACGAGCAGTACTTC
v_gene: TRBV7-8; abundance: NA; j_gene: TRBJ2-3; d_gene: TRBD2; CDR3aa: CASSSGTSYSTDTQYF; CDR3nt: TGTGCCAGCAGCTCTGGGACTAGTTATTCGACAGATACGCAGTATTTT
v_gene: TRBV20-1; abundance: NA; j_gene: TRBJ1-2; d_gene: TRBD1; CDR3aa: CSATQGAGIGYTF; CDR3nt: TGCAGTGCTACCCAGGGGGCCGGAATAGGGTACACCTTC
v_gene: TRBV7-6; abundance: NA; j_gene: TRBJ2-7; d_gene: NA; CDR3aa: CASSLAEGSSYEQYF; CDR3nt: TGTGCCAGCAGCTTAGCTGAAGGTAGCTCCTACGAGCAGTACTTC